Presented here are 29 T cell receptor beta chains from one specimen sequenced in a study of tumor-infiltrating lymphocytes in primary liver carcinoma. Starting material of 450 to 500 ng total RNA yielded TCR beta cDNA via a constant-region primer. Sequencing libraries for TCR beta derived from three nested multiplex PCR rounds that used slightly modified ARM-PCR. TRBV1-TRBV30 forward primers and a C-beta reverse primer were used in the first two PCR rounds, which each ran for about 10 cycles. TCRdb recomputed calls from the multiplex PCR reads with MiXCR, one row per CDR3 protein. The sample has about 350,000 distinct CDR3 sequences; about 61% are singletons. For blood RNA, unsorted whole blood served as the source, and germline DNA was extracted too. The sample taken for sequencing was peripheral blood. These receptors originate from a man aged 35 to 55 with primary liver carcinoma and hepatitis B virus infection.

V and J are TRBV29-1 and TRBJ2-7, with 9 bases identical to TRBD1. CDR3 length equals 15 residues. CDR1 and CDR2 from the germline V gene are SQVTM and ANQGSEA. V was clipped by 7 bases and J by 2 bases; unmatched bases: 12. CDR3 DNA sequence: TGCAGCGCTGGTAAGACCGGGACAGGGCCCTACGAGCAGTACTTC. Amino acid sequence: CSAGKTGTGPYEQYF.

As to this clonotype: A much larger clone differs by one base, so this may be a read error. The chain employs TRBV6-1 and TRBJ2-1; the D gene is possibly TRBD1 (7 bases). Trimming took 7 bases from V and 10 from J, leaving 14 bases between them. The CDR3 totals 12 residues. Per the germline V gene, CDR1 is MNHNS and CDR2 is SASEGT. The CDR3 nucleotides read TGTGCCAGCATCCAGGGGGGCGTCGAGCAGTTCTTC. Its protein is CASIQGGVEQFF.

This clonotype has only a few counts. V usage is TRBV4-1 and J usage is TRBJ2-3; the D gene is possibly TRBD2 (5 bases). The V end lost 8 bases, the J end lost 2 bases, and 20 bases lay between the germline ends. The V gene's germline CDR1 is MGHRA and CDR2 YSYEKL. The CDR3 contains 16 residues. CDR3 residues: CASGPRTERNTDTQYF. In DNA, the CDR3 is TGCGCCAGCGGCCCCAGAACGGAGCGGAACACAGATACGCAGTATTTT.

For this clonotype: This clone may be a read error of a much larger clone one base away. The CDR3 nucleotides are TGTGCCAGCAGTTCCCCTGTATGGGGAGGCGGGCGGTCCTACAATGAGCAGTCCTTC. Protein sequence: CASSSPVWGGGRSYNEQSF. The chain couples TRBV12-3 or TRBV12-4 to TRBJ2-1; D might be TRBD2 (6 bases). The CDR3 consists of 19 residues.

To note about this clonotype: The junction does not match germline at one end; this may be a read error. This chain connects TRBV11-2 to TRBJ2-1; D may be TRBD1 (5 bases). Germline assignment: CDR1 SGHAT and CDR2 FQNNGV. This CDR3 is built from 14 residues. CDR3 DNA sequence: TGTGCCAGCAGCTTATATGGCCAGGGCCACGAGCGGTTCTTC. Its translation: CASSLYGQGHERFF.

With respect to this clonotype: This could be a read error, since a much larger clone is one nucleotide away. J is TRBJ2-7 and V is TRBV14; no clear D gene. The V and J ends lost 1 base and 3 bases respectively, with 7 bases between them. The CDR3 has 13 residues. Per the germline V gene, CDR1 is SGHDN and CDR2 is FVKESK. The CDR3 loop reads CASSQALGYEQYF. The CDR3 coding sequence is TGTGCCAGCAGCCAAGCACTGGGCTACGAGCAGTACTTC.

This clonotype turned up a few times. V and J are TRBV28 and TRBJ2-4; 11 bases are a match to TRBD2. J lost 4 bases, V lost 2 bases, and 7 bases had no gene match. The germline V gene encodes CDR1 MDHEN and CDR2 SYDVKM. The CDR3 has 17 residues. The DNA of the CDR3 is TGTGCCAGCAGTTTAGGGACTAGCGGCTTCCGTAAAAACATTCAGTACTTC. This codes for CASSLGTSGFRKNIQYF.

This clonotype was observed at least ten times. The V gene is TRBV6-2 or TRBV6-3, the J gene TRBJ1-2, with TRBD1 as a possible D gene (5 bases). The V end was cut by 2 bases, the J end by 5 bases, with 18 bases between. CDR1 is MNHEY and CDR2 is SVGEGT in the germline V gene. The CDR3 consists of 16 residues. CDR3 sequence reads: CASSYEWRGAGYGYTF. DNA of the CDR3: TGTGCCAGCAGTTACGAGTGGCGGGGCGCAGGATATGGCTACACCTTC.

Here the CDR3 reads CASSEDGTSGSRTQYF. The CDR3 bases are TGTGCCAGCAGTGAAGACGGGACTAGCGGGAGTAGGACCCAGTACTTC. The chain is built from TRBV25-1 and TRBJ2-5; 14 bases agree with TRBD2. This CDR3 has 16 residues. V lost 2 bases to trimming and J lost 7 bases; unmatched junction nucleotides: 6. Germline V gene data show CDR1 as MGHDK and CDR2 as SYGVNS.

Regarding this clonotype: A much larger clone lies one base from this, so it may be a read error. This CDR3 reads CASLGSSYYEQFF. CDR3 nucleotide sequence: TGTGCCAGTTTGGGGAGCTCCTACTATGAGCAGTTCTTC. The V call is TRBV6-2 or TRBV6-3, the J call TRBJ2-1, with D maybe TRBD2 (5 bases). Germline V CDR1 and CDR2: MNHEY, SVGEGT. The CDR3 spans 13 residues.

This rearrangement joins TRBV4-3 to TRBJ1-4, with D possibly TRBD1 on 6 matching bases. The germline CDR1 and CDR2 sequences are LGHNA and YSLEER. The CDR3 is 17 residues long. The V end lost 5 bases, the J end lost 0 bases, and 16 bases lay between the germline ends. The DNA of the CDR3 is TGCGCCAGCAGCATTTCAGGGACACCCGCAACTAATGAAAAACTGTTTTTT. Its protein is CASSISGTPATNEKLFF.

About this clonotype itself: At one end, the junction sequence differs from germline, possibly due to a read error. In DNA form, the CDR3 reads TGTGCCAGCTGCCCGCAGTTCGGCCAAGATACCCAGTACTTC. Protein sequence: CASCPQFGQDTQYF. The chain is built from TRBV11-2 and TRBJ2-5, with D unresolved. The germline CDR1 and CDR2 sequences are SGHAT and FQNNGV. The CDR3 totals 14 residues.

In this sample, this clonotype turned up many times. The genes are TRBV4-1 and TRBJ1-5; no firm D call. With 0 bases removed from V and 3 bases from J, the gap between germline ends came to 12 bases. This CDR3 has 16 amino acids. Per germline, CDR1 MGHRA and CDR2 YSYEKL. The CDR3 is CASSQEPPRNNQPQHF. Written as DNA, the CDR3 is TGCGCCAGCAGCCAAGAGCCCCCCAGGAACAATCAGCCCCAGCATTTT.

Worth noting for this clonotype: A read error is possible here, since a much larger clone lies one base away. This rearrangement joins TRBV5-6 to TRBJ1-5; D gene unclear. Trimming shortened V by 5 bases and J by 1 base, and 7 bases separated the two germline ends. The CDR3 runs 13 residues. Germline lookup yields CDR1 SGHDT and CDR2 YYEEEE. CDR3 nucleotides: TGTGCCAGCAGGTCCGACAGCAATCAGCCCCAGCATTTT. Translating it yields CASRSDSNQPQHF.

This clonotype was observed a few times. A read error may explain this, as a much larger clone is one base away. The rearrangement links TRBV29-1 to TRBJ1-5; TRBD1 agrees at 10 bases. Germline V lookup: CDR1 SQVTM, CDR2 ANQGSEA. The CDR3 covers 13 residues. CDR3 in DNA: TGCAGCGTTGAGACAGGGGGCGGTCAGCCCCATCATTTT. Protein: CSVETGGGQPHHF.

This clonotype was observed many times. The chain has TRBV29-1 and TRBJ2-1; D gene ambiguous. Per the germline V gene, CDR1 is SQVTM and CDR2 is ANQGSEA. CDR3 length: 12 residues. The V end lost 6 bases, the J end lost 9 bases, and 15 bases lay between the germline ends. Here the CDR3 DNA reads TGCAGCGTAGAGACTGAACCCCCTGAGCAGTTCTTC. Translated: CSVETEPPEQFF.

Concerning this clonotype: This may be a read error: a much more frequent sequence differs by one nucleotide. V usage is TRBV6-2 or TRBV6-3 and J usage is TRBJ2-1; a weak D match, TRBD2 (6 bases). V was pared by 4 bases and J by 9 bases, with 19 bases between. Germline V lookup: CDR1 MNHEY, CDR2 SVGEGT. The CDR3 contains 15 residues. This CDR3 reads CASSSLAEGPPEQFF. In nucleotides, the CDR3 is TGTGCCAGCAGTTCGTTAGCGGAAGGGCCTCCTGAGCAGTTCTTC.

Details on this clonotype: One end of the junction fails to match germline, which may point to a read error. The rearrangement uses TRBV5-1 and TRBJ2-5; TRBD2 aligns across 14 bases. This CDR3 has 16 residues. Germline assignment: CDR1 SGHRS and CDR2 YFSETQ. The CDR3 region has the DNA TGCTCCAGCAGCTTACCCGGGACTAGCGGGAGTGAGACCCAGTACTTC. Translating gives CSSSLPGTSGSETQYF.

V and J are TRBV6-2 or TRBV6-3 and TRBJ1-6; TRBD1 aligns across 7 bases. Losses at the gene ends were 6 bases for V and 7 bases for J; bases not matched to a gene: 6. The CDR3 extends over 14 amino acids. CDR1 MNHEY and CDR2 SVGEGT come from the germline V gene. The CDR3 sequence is CASSLKQGNSPLHF. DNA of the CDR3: TGTGCCAGCAGCCTGAAACAGGGGAATTCACCCCTCCACTTT.

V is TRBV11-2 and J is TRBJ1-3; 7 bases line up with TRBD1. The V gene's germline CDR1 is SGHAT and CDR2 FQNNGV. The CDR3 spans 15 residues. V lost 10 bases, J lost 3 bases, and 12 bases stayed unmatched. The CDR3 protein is CANSSRGIGGNTIYF. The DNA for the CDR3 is TGTGCCAATAGCTCCAGGGGGATTGGTGGAAACACCATATATTTT.

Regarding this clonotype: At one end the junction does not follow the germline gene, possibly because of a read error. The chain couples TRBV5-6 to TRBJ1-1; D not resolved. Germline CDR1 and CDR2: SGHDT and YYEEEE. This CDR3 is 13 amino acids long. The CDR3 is CAGSLEGATKAFF. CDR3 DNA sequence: TGTGCCGGCAGCTTGGAGGGCGCCACTAAAGCTTTCTTT.

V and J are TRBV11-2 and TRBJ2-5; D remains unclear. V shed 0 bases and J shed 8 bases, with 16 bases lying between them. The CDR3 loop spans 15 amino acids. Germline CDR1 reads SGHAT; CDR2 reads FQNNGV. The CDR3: CASSLDPRYHDTQYF. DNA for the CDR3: TGTGCCAGCAGCTTAGACCCGAGGTACCATGATACCCAGTACTTC.

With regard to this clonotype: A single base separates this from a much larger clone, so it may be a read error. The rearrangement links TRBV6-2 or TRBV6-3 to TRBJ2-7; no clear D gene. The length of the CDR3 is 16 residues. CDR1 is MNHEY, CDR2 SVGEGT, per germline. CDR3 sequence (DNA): TGTGTCAGCAGTTACATACAGCCAACCCCAATCGACGAGCAGTACTTC. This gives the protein CVSSYIQPTPIDEQYF.

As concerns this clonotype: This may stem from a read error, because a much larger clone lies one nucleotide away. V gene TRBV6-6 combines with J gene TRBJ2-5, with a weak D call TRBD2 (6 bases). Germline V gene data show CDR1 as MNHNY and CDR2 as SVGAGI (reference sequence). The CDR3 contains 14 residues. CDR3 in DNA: TGTACCAGCAGAAATCAGCGGGCAAAGGAGACCCAGTACTTC. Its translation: CTSRNQRAKETQYF.

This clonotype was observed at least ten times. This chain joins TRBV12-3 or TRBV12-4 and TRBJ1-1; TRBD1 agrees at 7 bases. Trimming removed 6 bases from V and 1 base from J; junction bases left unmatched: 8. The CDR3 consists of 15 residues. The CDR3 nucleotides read TGTGCCAGCAGGGGCCGGGGACAGTCGAACACTGAAGCTTTCTTT. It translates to CASRGRGQSNTEAFF.

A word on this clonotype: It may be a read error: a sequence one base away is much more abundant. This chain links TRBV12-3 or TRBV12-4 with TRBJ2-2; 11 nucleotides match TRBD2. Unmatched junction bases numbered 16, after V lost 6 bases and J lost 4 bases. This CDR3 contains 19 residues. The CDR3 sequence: CASRLGQGLAGGITGELFF. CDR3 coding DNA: TGTGCCAGCAGACTGGGACAGGGCCTAGCGGGAGGCATCACCGGGGAGCTGTTTTTT.

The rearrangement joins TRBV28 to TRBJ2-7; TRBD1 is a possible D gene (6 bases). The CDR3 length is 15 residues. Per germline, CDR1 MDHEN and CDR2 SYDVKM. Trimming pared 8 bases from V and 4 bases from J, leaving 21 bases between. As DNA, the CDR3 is TGTGCCAGCGGCTTTTTGGGGACACCCAATTACGAGCAGTACTTC. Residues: CASGFLGTPNYEQYF.

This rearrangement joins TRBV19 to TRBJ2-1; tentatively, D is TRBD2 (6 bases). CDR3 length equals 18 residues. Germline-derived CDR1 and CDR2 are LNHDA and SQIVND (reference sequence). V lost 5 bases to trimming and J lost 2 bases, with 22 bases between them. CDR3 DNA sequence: TGTGCCAGTAGTTTGCACCGGGACTTCAAGCCTGCCTACAATGAGCAGTTCTTC. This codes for CASSLHRDFKPAYNEQFF.

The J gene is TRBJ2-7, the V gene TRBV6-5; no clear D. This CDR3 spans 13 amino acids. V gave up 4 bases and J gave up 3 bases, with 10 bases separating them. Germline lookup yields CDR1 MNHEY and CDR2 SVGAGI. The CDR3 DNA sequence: TGTGCCAGCAGTTCAGGCTCCCACTACGAGCAGTACTTC. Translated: CASSSGSHYEQYF.